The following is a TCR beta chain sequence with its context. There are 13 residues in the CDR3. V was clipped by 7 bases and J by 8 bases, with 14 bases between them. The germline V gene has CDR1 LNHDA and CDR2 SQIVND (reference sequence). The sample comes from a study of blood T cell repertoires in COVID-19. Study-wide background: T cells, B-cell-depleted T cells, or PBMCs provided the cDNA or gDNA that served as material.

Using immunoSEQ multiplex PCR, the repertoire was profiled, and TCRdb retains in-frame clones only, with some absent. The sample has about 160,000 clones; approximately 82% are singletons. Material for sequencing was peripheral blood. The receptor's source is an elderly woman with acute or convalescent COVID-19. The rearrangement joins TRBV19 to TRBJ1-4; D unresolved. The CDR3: CASTSGFWEKLFF. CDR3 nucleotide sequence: TGTGCCAGTACCAGCGGTTTTTGGGAAAAACTGTTTTTT. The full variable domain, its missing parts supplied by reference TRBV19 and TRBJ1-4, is DGGITQSPKYLFRKEGQNVTLSCEQNLNHDAMYWYRQDPGQGLRLIYYSQIVNDFQKGDIAEGYSVSREKKESFPLTVTSAQKNPTAFYLCASTSGFWEKLFFGSGTQLSVL.